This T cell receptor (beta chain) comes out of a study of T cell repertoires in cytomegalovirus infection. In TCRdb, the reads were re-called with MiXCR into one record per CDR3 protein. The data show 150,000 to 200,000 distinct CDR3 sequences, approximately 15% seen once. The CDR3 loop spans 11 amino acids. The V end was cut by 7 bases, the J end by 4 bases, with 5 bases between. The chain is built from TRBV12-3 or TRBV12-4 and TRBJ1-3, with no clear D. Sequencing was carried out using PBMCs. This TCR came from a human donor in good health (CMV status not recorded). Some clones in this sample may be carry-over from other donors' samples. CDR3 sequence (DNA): TGTGCCAGCAAGGAAGGAAACACCATATATTTT. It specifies CASKEGNTIYF.